The 20 T cell receptor beta chains presented below share a single source sample, sequenced in a study of cytomegalovirus exposure and HLA in healthy donors. Use of 60 Vbeta and 13 Jbeta primers characterized the PCR. Libraries were prepared by immunoSEQ multiplex PCR; TCRdb keeps only in-frame clonotypes and omits some of them. The profile covers over 100,000 clones, with roughly 70% appearing a single time and over 2% taken by the ten largest. The sample was PBMCs. The source of these receptors is a woman between 40 and 55 years old in good health and CMV-seropositive.

The chain employs TRBV14 and TRBJ1-3, with 7 bases lining up with TRBD1. Germline CDR1 and CDR2: SGHDN and FVKESK. The CDR3 has 17 amino acids. V trimming: 5 bases; J trimming: 0 bases; junction bases outside the gene matches: 10. CDR3 residues: CASSARGQFSSGNTIYF. CDR3 DNA sequence: TGTGCCAGCAGCGCCAGGGGACAGTTCTCCTCTGGAAACACCATATATTTT. The full variable domain, with the rest looked up from reference TRBV14 and TRBJ1-3, is EAGVTQFPSHSVIEKGQTVTLRCDPISGHDNLYWYRRVMGKEIKFLLHFVKESKQDESGMPNNRFLAERTGGTYSTLKVQPAELEDSGVYFCASSARGQFSSGNTIYFGEGSWLTVV.

The chain employs TRBV15 and TRBJ1-1; no firm D call. Germline CDR1 LNHNV, CDR2 YYDKDF (reference sequence). The CDR3 sequence is 17 residues long. V shed 0 bases and J shed 0 bases, with 14 bases lying between them. CDR3 sequence: CATSRDPGRPVNTEAFF. CDR3 nucleotide sequence: TGTGCCACCAGCAGAGATCCGGGTCGACCGGTGAACACTGAAGCTTTCTTT.

The V and J genes are TRBV29-1 and TRBJ1-2; the match to TRBD1 covers 9 bases. CDR1 is SQVTM and CDR2 is ANQGSEA in the germline V gene. This CDR3 region has 16 residues. Germline trimming cut 1 base from V and 4 bases from J; bases unmatched to any gene: 10. This CDR3 is CSVEGGDREFSYGYTF. The CDR3 DNA is TGCAGCGTTGAAGGGGGGGACAGGGAATTCAGCTATGGCTACACCTTC.

The chain couples TRBV19 to TRBJ1-4; 7 bases line up with TRBD1. The trim removed 10 bases at V and 0 bases at J, leaving 14 bases unmatched. The CDR3 runs to 17 residues. CDR1 and CDR2 (germline): LNHDA, SQIVND (reference sequence). The CDR3 here is CATGPGRRGPTNEKLFF. Here the CDR3 DNA reads TGTGCCACTGGACCGGGCAGGAGGGGGCCAACTAATGAAAAACTGTTTTTT.

This clone has only a few counts. The V call is TRBV30, the J call TRBJ1-5; 8 bases fit TRBD1. Germline CDR1 reads GTSNPN; CDR2 reads SVGIG (reference sequence). CDR3 length equals 17 residues. V shed 3 bases and J 6 bases; nucleotides not matched to a gene: 16. CDR3 sequence: CAWRFLTGAEEGQPQHF. The DNA for the CDR3 is TGTGCCTGGAGGTTCTTGACAGGGGCCGAGGAAGGTCAGCCCCAGCATTTT.

V usage is TRBV2 and J usage is TRBJ1-2; 10 nucleotides align to TRBD1. There are 16 residues in the CDR3. After removal of 8 bases from V and 7 bases from J, the junction contained 16 bases not matched to a gene. In germline, CDR1 is SNHLY, CDR2 FYNNEI. As DNA, the CDR3 is TGTGCCAGCTCCTCTGCCGGGACAGGGGTTCGTGGTGGCTACACCTTC. Its protein is CASSSAGTGVRGGYTF.

This sequence joins TRBV5-1 and TRBJ2-1, with TRBD2 as a possible D gene (6 bases). The CDR3 loop spans 15 amino acids. V gave up 1 base and J gave up 4 bases, with 12 bases separating them. The germline CDR1 and CDR2 sequences are SGHRS and YFSETQ. The CDR3: CASSLSGSNYNEQFF. The CDR3 bases are TGCGCCAGCAGCTTGAGCGGGTCTAATTACAATGAGCAGTTCTTC.

The J gene is TRBJ1-5, the V gene TRBV5-5; D uncertain. Germline assignment: CDR1 SGHKS and CDR2 YYEKEE (reference sequence). The CDR3 has 14 residues. V was cut by 0 bases and J by 5 bases, with 9 bases left in between. The CDR3 reads CASSLGSIDQPQHF. CDR3 DNA: TGTGCCAGCAGCTTGGGGTCGATAGATCAGCCCCAGCATTTT.

The genes are TRBV28 and TRBJ2-7; 9 nucleotides agree with TRBD1. This CDR3 contains 15 residues. Germline assignment: CDR1 MDHEN and CDR2 SYDVKM. Trimming at V came to 6 bases and at J to 5 bases, leaving 11 bases not matched to a gene. CDR3 in DNA: TGTGCCAGCAGCCCGACGGGGACAGGGAACCACGAGCAGTACTTC. This encodes CASSPTGTGNHEQYF.

This sequence joins TRBV5-1 and TRBJ2-1, with 12 bases lining up with TRBD1. CDR3 length: 14 residues. Looked up from germline, CDR1 is SGHRS and CDR2 is YFSETQ. J was trimmed by 10 bases and V by 3 bases; bases with no gene match: 5. CDR3 nucleotide sequence: TGCGCCAGCAGCTCGGGACAGGGGGCGGGGGAGCAGTTCTTC. Amino acid sequence: CASSSGQGAGEQFF.

This clone was seen only a few times. This chain connects TRBV20-1 to TRBJ2-5, with 8 bases matching TRBD1. The V gene's germline CDR1 is DFQATT and CDR2 SNEGSKA (reference sequence). The CDR3 runs to 11 residues. V trimming: 5 bases; J trimming: 4 bases; junction bases outside the gene matches: 0. The CDR3: CSAGQGETQYF. CDR3 bases: TGCAGTGCTGGACAGGGAGAGACCCAGTACTTC.

The genes are TRBV28 and TRBJ2-7, with D possibly being TRBD2 (7 bases). Deletions cut 7 bases from V and 12 bases from J, with 22 bases between. The CDR3 consists of 13 residues. Looked up from germline, CDR1 is MDHEN and CDR2 is SYDVKM. DNA for the CDR3: TGTGCCAGCACCTCCCTGGGGGGGGGCTTGCCGTACTTC. This codes for CASTSLGGGLPYF. Using reference TRBV28 and TRBJ2-7 for the parts outside the CDR3, the full variable domain is DVKVTQSSRYLVKRTGEKVFLECVQDMDHENMFWYRQDPGLGLRLIYFSYDVKMKEKGDIPEGYSVSREKKERFSLILESASTNQTSMYLCASTSLGGGLPYFGPGTRLTVT.

This chain connects TRBV27 to TRBJ2-3, with D possibly matching TRBD2 (6 bases). From germline, CDR1 is MNHEY and CDR2 SMNVEV (reference sequence). The CDR3 is 12 amino acids. The ends were cut back, 9 bases at V and 2 bases at J, with 9 bases in the middle. CDR3 protein: CASSGYTDTQYF. The DNA for the CDR3 is TGTGCCAGTAGCGGCTACACAGATACGCAGTATTTT.

This chain joins TRBV12-5 and TRBJ2-1; 8 bases are shared with TRBD1. Germline V lookup: CDR1 LGHNT, CDR2 FRNRAP. The V segment lost 1 base and the J segment 6 bases; nucleotides outside the gene matches: 2. The CDR3 consists of 14 residues. This chain's CDR3 is CASGLGQGSNEQFF. CDR3 nucleotide sequence: TGTGCTAGTGGTTTGGGACAGGGGAGCAATGAGCAGTTCTTC.

The chain carries TRBV7-2 and TRBJ2-2; TRBD2 aligns across 8 bases. Germline CDR1 reads SGHTA; CDR2 reads FQGNSA. Germline trimming cut 1 base from V and 0 bases from J; bases unmatched to any gene: 1. This CDR3 is 16 amino acids long. CDR3 in DNA: TGTGCCAGCAGCTTAGTACTAGCGGCGAACACCGGGGAGCTGTTTTTT. Translated: CASSLVLAANTGELFF.

This clone came up a few times. V gene TRBV1 combines with J gene TRBJ2-2; the DNA was not used to check the table's D call, TRBD2. TRBV1 is flagged as a pseudogene. This CDR3 spans 15 amino acids. CDR3 sequence: CTSSQGGGYTGELFF. In nucleotides, the CDR3 is TGCACCAGCAGCCAGGGGGGGGGCTACACCGGGGAGCTGTTTTTT.

The V and J genes are TRBV7-2 and TRBJ1-4, with 7 positions matching TRBD1. Germline loops: CDR1 SGHTA, CDR2 FQGNSA. V lost 1 base to trimming and J lost 8 bases; unmatched junction nucleotides: 7. The length of the CDR3 is 15 residues. The CDR3 coding sequence is TGTGCCAGCAGCTTAGTGGGACAGCTGAGCGAAAAACTGTTTTTT. This gives the protein CASSLVGQLSEKLFF.

The chain combines TRBV7-9 with TRBJ2-1, with 7 bases fitting TRBD1. The CDR3 has 15 amino acids. Trimming cost V 8 bases and J 5 bases; bases outside gene matches: 12. Germline lookup yields CDR1 SEHNR and CDR2 FQNEAQ (reference sequence). The CDR3 here is CASSKRGLGNNEQFF. Here the CDR3 DNA reads TGTGCCAGCTCGAAGAGGGGGCTAGGGAACAATGAGCAGTTCTTC.

The chain is built from TRBV10-3 and TRBJ1-3; D unclear. This CDR3 contains 14 residues. The germline V gene encodes CDR1 ENHRY and CDR2 SYGVKD. Deletions cut 6 bases from V and 5 bases from J, with 14 bases between. The CDR3 here is CAIRSGGERNTIYF. The CDR3 coding sequence is TGTGCCATCAGGAGTGGCGGGGAACGAAACACCATATATTTT.

V gene TRBV7-2 combines with J gene TRBJ1-1, with D unclear. The CDR3 runs 13 residues. Per the germline V gene, CDR1 is SGHTA and CDR2 is FQGNSA. V shed 6 bases and J shed 0 bases, with 8 bases lying between them. The CDR3: CASSPLLNTEAFF. The CDR3 DNA is TGTGCCAGCAGTCCCCTACTGAACACTGAAGCTTTCTTT.